This record looks at one T cell receptor (beta chain) sequence and its context. V dropped 4 bases and J dropped 4 bases, with 4 bases sitting between them. The CDR3 is 11 residues long. The germline V gene has CDR1 LNHDA and CDR2 SQIVND (reference sequence). The data belong to a study of blood T cell repertoires in COVID-19. Per the original data handling: The assay estimated nucleated cells by amplifying reference gene primers. Sequenced by immunoSEQ multiplex PCR; TCRdb stores in-frame clones only, minus some. V and J calls and clone size are given by that table; D and trimming were obtained from the DNA. The sample includes 150,000 to 200,000 clones, roughly 88% seen only once; the top ten take 1.2%.

The gene calls are TRBV19 and TRBJ1-2; D unresolved. The source of this sequence is a man aged 55-75 years who had recovered from COVID-19. The sample taken for sequencing was peripheral blood. The DNA of the CDR3 is TGTGCCAGTAGTACTTCCTATGGCTACACCTTC. It specifies CASSTSYGYTF.